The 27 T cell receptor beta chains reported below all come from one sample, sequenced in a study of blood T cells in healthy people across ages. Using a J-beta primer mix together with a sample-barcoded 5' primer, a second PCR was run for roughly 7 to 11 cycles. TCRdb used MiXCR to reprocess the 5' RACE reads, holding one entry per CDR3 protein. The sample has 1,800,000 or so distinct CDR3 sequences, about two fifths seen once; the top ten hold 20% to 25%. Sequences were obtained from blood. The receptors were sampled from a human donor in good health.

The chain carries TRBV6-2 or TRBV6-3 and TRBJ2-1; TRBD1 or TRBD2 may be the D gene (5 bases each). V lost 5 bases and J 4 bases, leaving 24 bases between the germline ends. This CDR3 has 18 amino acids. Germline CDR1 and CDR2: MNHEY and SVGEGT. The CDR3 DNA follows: TGTGCCAGCAGTCTGGGACCGGGAAGCCCCGCCAATTACAATGAGCAGTTCTTC. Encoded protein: CASSLGPGSPANYNEQFF.

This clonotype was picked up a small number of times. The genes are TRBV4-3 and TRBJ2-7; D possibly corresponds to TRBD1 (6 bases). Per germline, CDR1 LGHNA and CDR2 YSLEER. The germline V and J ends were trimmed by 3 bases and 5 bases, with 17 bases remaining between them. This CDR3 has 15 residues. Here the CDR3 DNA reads TGCGCCAGCAGCCACCGAACCAGGGGCCGTGACGAGCAGTACTTC. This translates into CASSHRTRGRDEQYF.

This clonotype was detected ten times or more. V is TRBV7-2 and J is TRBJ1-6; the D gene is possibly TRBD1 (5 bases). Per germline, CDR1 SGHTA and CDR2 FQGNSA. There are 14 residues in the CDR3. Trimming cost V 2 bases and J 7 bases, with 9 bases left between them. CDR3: CASSLSEGNSPLHF. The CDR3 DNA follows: TGTGCCAGCAGCTTAAGTGAGGGGAATTCACCCCTCCACTTT. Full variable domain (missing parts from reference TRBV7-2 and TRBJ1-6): GAGVSQSPSNKVTEKGKDVELRCDPISGHTALYWYRQSLGQGLEFLIYFQGNSAPDKSGLPSDRFSAERTGGSVSTLTIQRTQQEDSAVYLCASSLSEGNSPLHFGNGTRLTVT.

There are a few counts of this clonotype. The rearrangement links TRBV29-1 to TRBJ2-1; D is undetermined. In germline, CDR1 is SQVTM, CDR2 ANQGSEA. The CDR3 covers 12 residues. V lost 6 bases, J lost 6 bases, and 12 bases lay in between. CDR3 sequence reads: CSVLARLNEQFF. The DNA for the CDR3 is TGCAGCGTACTGGCCCGCCTCAATGAGCAGTTCTTC.

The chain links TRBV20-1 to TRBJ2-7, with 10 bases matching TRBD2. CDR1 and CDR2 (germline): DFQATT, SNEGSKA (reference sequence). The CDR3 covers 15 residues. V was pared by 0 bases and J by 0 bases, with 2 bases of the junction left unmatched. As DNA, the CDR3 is TGCAGTGCTAGAGACATAGCGGGGGGCTCCTACGAGCAGTACTTC. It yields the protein CSARDIAGGSYEQYF.

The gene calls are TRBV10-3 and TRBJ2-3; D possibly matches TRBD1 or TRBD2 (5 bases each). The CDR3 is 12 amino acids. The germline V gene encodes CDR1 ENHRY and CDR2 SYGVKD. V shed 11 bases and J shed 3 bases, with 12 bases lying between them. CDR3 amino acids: CAVHGATDTQYF. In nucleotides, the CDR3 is TGTGCCGTGCACGGGGCAACAGATACGCAGTATTTT.

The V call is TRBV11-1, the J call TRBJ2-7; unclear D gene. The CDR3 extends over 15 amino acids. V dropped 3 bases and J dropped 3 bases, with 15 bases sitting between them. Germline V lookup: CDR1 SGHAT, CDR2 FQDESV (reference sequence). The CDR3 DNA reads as TGTGCCAGCAGCTTTGGCGGACCACGATTCTACGAGCAGTACTTC. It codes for CASSFGGPRFYEQYF.

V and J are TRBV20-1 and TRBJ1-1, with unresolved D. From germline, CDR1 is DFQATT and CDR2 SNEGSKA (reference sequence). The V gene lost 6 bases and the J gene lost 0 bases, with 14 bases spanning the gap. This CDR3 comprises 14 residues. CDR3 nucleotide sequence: TGCAGTGCAACCCTGGGGAACATGAACACTGAAGCTTTCTTT. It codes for CSATLGNMNTEAFF.

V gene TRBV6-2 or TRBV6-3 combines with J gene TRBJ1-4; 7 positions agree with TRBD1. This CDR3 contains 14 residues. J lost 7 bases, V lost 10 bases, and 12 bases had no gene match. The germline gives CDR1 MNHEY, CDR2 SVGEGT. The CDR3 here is CANRSTGLVEKLFF. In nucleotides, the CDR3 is TGTGCCAACAGATCGACAGGGTTGGTTGAAAAACTGTTTTTT.

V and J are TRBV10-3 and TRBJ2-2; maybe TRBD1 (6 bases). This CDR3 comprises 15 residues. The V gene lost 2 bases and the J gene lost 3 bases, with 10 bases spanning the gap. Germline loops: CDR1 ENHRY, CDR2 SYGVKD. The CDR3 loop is CAISEHPGDTGELFF. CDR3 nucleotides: TGTGCCATCAGTGAGCATCCAGGGGACACCGGGGAGCTGTTTTTT.

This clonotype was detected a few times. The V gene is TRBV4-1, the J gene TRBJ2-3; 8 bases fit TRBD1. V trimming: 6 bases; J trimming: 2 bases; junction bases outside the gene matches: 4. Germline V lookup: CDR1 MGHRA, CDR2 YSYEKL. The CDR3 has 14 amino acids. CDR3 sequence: CASRTGVATDTQYF. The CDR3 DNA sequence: TGCGCCAGCAGGACAGGGGTGGCCACAGATACGCAGTATTTT.

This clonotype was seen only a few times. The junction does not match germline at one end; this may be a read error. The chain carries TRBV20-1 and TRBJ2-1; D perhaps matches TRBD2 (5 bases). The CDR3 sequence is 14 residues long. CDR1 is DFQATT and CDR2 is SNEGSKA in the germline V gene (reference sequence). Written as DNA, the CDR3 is TGCAGTGCTGGAGATCCAAGAGGGCGGGATGAGCAGTTCTTC. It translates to CSAGDPRGRDEQFF.

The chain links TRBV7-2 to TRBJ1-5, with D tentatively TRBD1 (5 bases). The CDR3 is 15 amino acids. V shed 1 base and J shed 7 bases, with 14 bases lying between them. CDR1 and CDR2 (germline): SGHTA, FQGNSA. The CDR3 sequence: CASSLVGRAGQPQHF. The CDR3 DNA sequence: TGTGCCAGCAGCTTAGTAGGCAGGGCTGGGCAGCCCCAGCATTTT.

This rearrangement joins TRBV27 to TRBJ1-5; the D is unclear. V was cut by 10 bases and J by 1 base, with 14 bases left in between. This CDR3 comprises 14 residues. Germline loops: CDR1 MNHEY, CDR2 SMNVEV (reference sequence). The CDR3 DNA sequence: TGTGCCACCAAACCGGGAGGCAGCAATCAGCCCCAGCATTTT. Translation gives CATKPGGSNQPQHF.

The CDR3 nucleotides read TGTGCCAGCAGTGAGAACCCAACGGGGGAGCAGTACTTC. This codes for CASSENPTGEQYF. The chain uses TRBV2 and TRBJ2-7; D possibly corresponds to TRBD2 (5 bases). The length of the CDR3 is 13 residues. Trimming removed 3 bases at V and 7 bases at J, with 13 bases between. Germline CDR1 SNHLY, CDR2 FYNNEI.

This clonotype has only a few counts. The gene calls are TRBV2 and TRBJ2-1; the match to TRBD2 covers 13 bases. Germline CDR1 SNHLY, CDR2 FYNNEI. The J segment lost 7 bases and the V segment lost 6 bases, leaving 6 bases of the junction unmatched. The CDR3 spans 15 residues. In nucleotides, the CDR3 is TGTGCCAGCAGCGAACTAGCGGGGGGGGGTAATGAGCAGTTCTTC. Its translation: CASSELAGGGNEQFF.

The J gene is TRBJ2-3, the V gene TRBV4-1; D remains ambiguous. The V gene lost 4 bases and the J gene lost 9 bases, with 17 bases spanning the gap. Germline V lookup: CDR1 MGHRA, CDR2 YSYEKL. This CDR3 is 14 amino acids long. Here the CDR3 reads CASSPAQAPFTQYF. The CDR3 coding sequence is TGCGCCAGCAGCCCGGCCCAGGCGCCGTTCACGCAGTATTTT.

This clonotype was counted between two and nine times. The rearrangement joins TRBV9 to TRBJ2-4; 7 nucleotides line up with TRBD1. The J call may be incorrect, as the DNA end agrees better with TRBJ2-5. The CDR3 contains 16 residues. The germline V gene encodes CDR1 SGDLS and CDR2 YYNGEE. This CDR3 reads CASSVGGQFFQETQYF. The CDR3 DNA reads TGTGCCAGCAGCGTAGGGGGACAGTTCTTCCAAGAGACCCAGTACTTC.

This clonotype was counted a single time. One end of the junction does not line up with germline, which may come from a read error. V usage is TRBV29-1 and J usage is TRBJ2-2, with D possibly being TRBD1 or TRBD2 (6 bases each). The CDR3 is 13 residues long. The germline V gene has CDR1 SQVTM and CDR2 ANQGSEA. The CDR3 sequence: CSIDKGGTGERFF. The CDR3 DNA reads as TGCAGCATCGATAAGGGGGGCACCGGGGAGCGGTTTTTT.

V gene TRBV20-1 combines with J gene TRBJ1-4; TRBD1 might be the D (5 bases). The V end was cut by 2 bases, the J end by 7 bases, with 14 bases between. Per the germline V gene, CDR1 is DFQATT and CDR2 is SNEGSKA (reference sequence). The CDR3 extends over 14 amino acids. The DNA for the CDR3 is TGCAGTGCTAGATCTTCGGCAGGGAGTGAAAAACTGTTTTTT. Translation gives CSARSSAGSEKLFF.

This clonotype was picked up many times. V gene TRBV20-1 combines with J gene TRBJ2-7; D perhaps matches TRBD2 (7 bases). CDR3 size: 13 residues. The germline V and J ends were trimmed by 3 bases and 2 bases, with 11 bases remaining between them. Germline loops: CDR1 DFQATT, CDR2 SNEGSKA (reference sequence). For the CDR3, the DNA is TGCAGTGCTAGGAGGGGGGGCGCCTACGAGCAGTACTTC. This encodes CSARRGGAYEQYF.

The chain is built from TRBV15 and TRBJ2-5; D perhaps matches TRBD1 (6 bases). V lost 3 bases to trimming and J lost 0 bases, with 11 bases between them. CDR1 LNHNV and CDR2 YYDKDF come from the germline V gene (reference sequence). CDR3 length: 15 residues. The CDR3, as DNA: TGTGCCACCAGCAGGACTGACAGGTACCAAGAGACCCAGTACTTC. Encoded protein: CATSRTDRYQETQYF.

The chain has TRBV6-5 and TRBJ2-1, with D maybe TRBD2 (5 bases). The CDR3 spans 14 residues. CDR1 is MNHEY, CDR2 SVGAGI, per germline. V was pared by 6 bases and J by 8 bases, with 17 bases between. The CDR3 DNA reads TGTGCCAGCAGCCTTAGGAGAGGGTTCGATGAGCAGTTCTTC. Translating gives CASSLRRGFDEQFF.

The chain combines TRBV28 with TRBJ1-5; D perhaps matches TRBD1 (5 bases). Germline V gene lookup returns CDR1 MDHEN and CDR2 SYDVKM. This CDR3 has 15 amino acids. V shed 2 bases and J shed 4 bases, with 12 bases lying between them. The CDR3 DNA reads TGTGCCAGCAGTTTAATCGGGGCAGAAAATCAGCCCCAGCATTTT. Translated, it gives CASSLIGAENQPQHF.

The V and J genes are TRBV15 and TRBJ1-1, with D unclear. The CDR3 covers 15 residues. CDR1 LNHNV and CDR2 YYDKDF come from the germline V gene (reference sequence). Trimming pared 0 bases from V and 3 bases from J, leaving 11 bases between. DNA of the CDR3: TGTGCCACCAGCAGAGATGTCTCCGGGGACACTGAAGCTTTCTTT. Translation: CATSRDVSGDTEAFF.

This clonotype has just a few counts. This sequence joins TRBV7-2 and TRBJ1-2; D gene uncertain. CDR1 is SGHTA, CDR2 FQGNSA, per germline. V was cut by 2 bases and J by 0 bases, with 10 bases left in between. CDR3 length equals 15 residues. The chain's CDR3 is CASSLRSGANYGYTF. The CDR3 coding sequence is TGTGCCAGCAGCTTAAGGTCAGGAGCTAACTATGGCTACACCTTC. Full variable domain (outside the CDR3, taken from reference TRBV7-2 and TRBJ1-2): GAGVSQSPSNKVTEKGKDVELRCDPISGHTALYWYRQSLGQGLEFLIYFQGNSAPDKSGLPSDRFSAERTGGSVSTLTIQRTQQEDSAVYLCASSLRSGANYGYTFGSGTRLTVV.

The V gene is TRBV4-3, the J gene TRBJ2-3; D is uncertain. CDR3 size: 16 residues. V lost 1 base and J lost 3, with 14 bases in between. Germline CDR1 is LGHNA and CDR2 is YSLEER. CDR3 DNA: TGCGCCAGCAGCCAAGGGTCCTCCCTGGGGACAGATACGCAGTATTTT. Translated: CASSQGSSLGTDTQYF.